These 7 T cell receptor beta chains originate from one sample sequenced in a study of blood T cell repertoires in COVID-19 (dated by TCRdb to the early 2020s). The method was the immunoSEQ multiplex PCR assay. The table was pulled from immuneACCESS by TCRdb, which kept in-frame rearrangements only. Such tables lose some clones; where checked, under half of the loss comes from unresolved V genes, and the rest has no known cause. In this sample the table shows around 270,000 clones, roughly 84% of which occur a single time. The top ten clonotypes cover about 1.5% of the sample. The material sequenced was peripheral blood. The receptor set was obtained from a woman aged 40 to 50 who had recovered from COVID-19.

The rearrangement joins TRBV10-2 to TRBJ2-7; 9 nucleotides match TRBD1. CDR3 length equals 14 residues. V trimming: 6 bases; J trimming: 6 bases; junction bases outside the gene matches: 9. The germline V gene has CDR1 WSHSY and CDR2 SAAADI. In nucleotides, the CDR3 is TGCGCCAGCAGCGACTCGAGGACAGGGGCCGAGCAGTACTTC. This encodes CASSDSRTGAEQYF.

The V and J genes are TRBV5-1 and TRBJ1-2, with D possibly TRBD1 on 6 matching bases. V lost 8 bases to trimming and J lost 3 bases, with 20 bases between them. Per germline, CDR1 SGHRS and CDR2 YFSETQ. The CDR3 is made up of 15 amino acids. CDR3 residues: CASGLGTHQHYGYTF. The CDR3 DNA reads TGCGCCAGTGGTCTAGGGACACACCAGCACTATGGCTACACCTTC. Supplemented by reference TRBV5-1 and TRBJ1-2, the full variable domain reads KAGVTQTPRYLIKTRGQQVTLSCSPISGHRSVSWYQQTPGQGLQFLFEYFSETQRNKGNFPGRFSGRQFSNSRSEMNVSTLELGDSALYLCASGLGTHQHYGYTFGSGTRLTVV.

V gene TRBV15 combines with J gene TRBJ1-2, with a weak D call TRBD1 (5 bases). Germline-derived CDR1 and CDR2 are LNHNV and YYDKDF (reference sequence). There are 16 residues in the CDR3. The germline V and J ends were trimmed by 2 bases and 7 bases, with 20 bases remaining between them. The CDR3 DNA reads TGTGCCACCAGCAGATTAAAGGGTGACAGAGTTCTTGGCTACACCTTC. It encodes CATSRLKGDRVLGYTF.

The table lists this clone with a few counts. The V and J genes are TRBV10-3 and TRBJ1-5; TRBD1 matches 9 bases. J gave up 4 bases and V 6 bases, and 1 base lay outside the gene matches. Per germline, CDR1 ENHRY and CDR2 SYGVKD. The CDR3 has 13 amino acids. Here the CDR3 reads CAIRDRGNQPQHF. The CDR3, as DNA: TGTGCCATCAGGGACAGGGGAAATCAGCCCCAGCATTTT.

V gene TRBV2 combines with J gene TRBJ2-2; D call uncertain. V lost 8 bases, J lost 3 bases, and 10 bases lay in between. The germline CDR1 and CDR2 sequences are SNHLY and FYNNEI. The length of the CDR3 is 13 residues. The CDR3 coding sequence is TGTGCCAGCGGTTCCCGGGACACCGGGGAGCTGTTTTTT. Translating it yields CASGSRDTGELFF.

CDR3 residues: CASSESAGVLDEKLFF. Here the CDR3 DNA reads TGTGCCAGCAGTGAAAGTGCGGGGGTTCTCGATGAAAAACTGTTTTTT. This chain joins TRBV2 and TRBJ1-4; possibly TRBD1 for D (5 bases). Per the germline V gene, CDR1 is SNHLY and CDR2 is FYNNEI. V was trimmed by 2 bases and J by 6 bases, leaving 16 bases between them. This CDR3 region has 16 residues.

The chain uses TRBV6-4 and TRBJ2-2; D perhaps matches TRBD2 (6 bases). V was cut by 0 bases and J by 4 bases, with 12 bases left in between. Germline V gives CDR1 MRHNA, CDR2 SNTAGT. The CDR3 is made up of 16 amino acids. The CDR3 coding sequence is TGTGCCAGCAGTGACTCATCCGGGGGAGCCACCGGGGAGCTGTTTTTT. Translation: CASSDSSGGATGELFF.